Below, one T cell receptor beta chain is given with its context. What it recognizes is unknown. The data stem from a study of cytomegalovirus exposure and HLA in healthy donors. On the study more broadly: Around 200 million T cells yielded some 100 million unique TCR beta sequences, as an earlier analysis found.

The study, taken as a whole, reports: What TCR beta sequences reportedly achieved was accurate prediction of HLA-A and HLA-B alleles in most subjects.

V trimming: 2 bases; J trimming: 5 bases; junction bases outside the gene matches: 8. Germline V gene data show CDR1 as SGHNT and CDR2 as YYREEE (reference sequence). CDR3 size: 15 residues. Both 60 Vbeta primers and 13 Jbeta primers went into the PCR. Assay used: immunoSEQ multiplex PCR; TCRdb lists only in-frame clones, some missing. The repertoire holds 100,000 or so clones, with around 72% as singletons. Input material: PBMCs. The chain joins TRBV5-4 to TRBJ2-5, with TRBD2 matching 8 bases. This clonotype was obtained from a middle-aged man in good health and CMV-seronegative. This CDR3 reads CASSFISGGGETQYF. DNA for the CDR3: TGTGCCAGCAGCTTTATAAGCGGGGGTGGTGAGACCCAGTACTTC.